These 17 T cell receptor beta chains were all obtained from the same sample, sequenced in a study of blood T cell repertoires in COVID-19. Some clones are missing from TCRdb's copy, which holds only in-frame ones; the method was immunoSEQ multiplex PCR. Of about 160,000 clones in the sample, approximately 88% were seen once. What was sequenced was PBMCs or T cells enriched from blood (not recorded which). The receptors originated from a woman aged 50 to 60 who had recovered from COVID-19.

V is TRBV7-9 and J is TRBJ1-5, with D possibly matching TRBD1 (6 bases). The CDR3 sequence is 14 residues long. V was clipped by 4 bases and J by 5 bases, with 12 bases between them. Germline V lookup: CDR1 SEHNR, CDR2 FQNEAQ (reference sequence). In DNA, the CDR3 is TGTGCCAGCAGCTCACAGGGCATCCATCAGCCCCAGCATTTT. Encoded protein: CASSSQGIHQPQHF.

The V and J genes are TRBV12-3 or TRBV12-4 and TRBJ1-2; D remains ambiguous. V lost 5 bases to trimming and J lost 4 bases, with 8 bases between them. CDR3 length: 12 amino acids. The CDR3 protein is CASSRHLYGYTF. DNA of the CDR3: TGTGCCAGCAGTCGACACCTCTATGGCTACACCTTC.

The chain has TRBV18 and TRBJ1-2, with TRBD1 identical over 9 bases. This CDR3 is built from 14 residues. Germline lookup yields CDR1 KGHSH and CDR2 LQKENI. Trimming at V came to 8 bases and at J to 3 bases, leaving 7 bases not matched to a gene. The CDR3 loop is CASQGQGVDYGYTF. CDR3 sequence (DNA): TGTGCCAGCCAGGGACAGGGCGTCGACTATGGCTACACCTTC.

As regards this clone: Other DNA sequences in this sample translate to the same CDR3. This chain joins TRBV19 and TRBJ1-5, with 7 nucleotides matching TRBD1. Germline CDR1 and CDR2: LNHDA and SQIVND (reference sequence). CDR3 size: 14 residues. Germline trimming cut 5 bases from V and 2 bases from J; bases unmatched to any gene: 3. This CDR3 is CASSGTGGNQPQHF. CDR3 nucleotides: TGTGCCAGTAGTGGTACAGGGGGCAATCAGCCCCAGCATTTT.

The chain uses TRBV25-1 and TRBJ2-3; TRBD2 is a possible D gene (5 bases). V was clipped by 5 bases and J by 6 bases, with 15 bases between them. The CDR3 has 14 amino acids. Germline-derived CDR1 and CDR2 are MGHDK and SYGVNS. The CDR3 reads CASSRGSGVDTQYF. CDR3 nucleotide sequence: TGTGCCAGCAGTCGCGGGTCGGGCGTGGATACGCAGTATTTT.

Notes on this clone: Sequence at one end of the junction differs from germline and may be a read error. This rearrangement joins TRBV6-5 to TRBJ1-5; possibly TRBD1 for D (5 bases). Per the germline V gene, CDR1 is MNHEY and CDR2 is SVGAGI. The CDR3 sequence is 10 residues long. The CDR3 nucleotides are TGTGCCAGCGGGACTCAGTCCCAGCATTTT. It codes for CASGTQSQHF.

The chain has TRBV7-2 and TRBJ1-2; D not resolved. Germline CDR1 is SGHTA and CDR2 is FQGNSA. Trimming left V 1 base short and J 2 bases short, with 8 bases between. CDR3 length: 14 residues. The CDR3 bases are TGTGCCAGCAGCTTAGTCCAGGCGAACTATGGCTACACCTTC. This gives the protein CASSLVQANYGYTF.

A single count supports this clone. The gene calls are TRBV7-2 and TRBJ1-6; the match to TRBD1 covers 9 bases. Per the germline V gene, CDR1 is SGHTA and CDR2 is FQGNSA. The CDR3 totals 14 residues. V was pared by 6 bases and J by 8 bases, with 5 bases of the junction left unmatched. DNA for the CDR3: TGTGCCAGCAGGCCACAGGGGGCAGATTCACCCCTCCACTTT. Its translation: CASRPQGADSPLHF.

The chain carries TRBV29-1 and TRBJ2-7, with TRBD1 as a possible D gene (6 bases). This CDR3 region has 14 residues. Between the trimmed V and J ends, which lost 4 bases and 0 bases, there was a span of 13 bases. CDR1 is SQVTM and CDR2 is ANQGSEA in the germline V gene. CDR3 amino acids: CSVVRDTSSYEQYF. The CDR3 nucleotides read TGCAGCGTTGTCCGGGACACTAGCTCCTACGAGCAGTACTTC.

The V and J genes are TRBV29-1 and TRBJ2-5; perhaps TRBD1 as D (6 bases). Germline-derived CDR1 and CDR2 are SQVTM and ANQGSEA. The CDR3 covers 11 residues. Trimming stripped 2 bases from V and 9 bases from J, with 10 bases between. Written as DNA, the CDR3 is TGCAGCGTTGAATTACAGGGAGCCCAGTACTTC. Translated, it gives CSVELQGAQYF. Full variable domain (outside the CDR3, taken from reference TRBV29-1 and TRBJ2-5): SAVISQKPSRDICQRGTSLTIQCQVDSQVTMMFWYRQQPGQSLTLIATANQGSEATYESGFVIDKFPISRPNLTFSTLTVSNMSPEDSSIYLCSVELQGAQYFGPGTRLLVL.

As DNA, the CDR3 is TGCGCCAGCAGCTCGGACAGTTTCGCAGATACGCAGTATTTT. This codes for CASSSDSFADTQYF. V gene TRBV5-1 combines with J gene TRBJ2-3, with a tentative D call TRBD1 (6 bases). Trimming took off 3 bases at V and 4 bases at J, with 12 bases between the two ends. There are 14 residues in the CDR3. The germline CDR1 and CDR2 sequences are SGHRS and YFSETQ.

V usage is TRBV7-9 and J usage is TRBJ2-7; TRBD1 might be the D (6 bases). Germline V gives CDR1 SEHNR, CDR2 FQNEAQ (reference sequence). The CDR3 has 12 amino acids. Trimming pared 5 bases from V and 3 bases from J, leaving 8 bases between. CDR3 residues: CASSPGHYEQYF. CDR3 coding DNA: TGTGCCAGCAGCCCGGGACACTACGAGCAGTACTTC.

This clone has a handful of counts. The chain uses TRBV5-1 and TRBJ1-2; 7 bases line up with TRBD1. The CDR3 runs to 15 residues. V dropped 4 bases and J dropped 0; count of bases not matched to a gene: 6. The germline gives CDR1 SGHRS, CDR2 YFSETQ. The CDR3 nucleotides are TGCGCCAGCAGCAAGGGACAGCGAGCTAACTATGGCTACACCTTC. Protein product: CASSKGQRANYGYTF.

CDR3 protein: CASISGESYNSPLHF. The CDR3 DNA sequence: TGTGCCAGCATCTCCGGGGAATCCTATAATTCACCCCTCCACTTT. V is TRBV7-6 and J is TRBJ1-6; D gene ambiguous. The CDR3 extends over 15 amino acids. Germline V gives CDR1 SGHVS, CDR2 FNYEAQ. Trimming left V 7 bases short and J 1 base short, with 11 bases between. The variable domain in full, with the rest retrieved from reference TRBV7-6 and TRBJ1-6, is GAGVSQSPRYKVTKRGQDVALRCDPISGHVSLYWYRQALGQGPEFLTYFNYEAQQDKSGLPNDRFSAERPEGSISTLTIQRTEQRDSAMYRCASISGESYNSPLHFGNGTRLTVT.

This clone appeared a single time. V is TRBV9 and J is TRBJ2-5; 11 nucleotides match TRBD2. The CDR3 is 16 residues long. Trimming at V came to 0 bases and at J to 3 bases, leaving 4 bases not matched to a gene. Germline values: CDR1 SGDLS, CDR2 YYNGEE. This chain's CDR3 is CASSVGSGGGKETQYF. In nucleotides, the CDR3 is TGTGCCAGCAGCGTAGGTAGCGGGGGGGGAAAAGAGACCCAGTACTTC.

The CDR3 is CASSFRQSSGNTIYF. The CDR3 DNA reads as TGTGCCAGCAGCTTTCGACAGAGCTCTGGAAACACCATATATTTT. The J gene is TRBJ1-3, the V gene TRBV3-1 (or the pseudogene TRBV3-2), with D possibly being TRBD1 (5 bases). Trimming took 5 bases from V and 0 from J, leaving 11 bases between them. The CDR3 consists of 15 residues. The V gene's germline CDR1 is LGHDT and CDR2 YNNKEL (reference sequence).

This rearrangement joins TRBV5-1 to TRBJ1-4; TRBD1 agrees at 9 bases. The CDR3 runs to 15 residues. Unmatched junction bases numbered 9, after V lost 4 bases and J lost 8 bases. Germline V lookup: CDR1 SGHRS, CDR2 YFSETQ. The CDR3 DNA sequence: TGCGCCAGCAGCGGAACCGGGACAGGGTACGAAAAACTGTTTTTT. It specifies CASSGTGTGYEKLFF.